One sample yielded the 2 T cell receptor beta chains listed below, sequenced in a study of blood T cell repertoires in COVID-19 (dated by TCRdb to 2019 to 2021). Library preparation was by the immunoSEQ multiplex PCR assay. Drawn from immuneACCESS, this table holds only the in-frame rearrangements with V and J called that TCRdb kept. Clones are partly lost; checked studies trace under half to an unresolved V gene and leave the rest unexplained. The sample table shows about 330,000 clones, and roughly 90% are seen once. Jointly, the top ten make up approximately 4% of the sample. The sequencing input was peripheral blood. The receptors come from a woman aged 45-60 years with active or convalescent COVID-19.

The chain uses TRBV7-8 and TRBJ1-2; no clear D. This CDR3 has 14 residues. Germline assignment: CDR1 SGHVS and CDR2 FQNEAQ. The V end lost 5 bases, the J end lost 5 bases, and 15 bases lay between the germline ends. DNA for the CDR3: TGTGCCAGCAGCCTAGACGGGGAGCTATATGGCTACACCTTC. This gives the protein CASSLDGELYGYTF.

This clone was recorded a few times. This chain uses TRBV16 with TRBJ1-5; 8 nucleotides line up with TRBD1. With V trimmed by 4 bases and J by 4 bases, 6 bases remained unmatched. The CDR3 has 15 residues. Germline CDR1 and CDR2: KGHSY and FQNENV. The CDR3 DNA sequence: TGTGCCAGCAGCCCATATTGGACAGGGAATCAGCCCCAGCATTTT. Protein product: CASSPYWTGNQPQHF.